By its share, the clone carrying this T cell receptor beta chain is medium-sized. Its antigen is still unknown. Semi-nested PCR with Nested Universal Primer A followed constant-region reverse priming of full-length variable regions. Each CDR3 protein is one row after TCRdb ran MiXCR on the 5' RACE reads. Among 7,500 to 10,000 distinct CDR3 sequences listed, 20% to 30% were seen once. Notes on the study in general: Larger-cohort validation covered only one TCR beta V-J rearrangement.

The CDR3 length is 17 residues. Looked up from germline, CDR1 is KGHDR and CDR2 is SFDVKD. V shed 1 base and J 9 bases; nucleotides not matched to a gene: 13. Tregs were sorted as CD4+CD25+CD127-/low cells. The sequenced sample consisted of Tregs sorted from blood. This chain links TRBV24-1 with TRBJ2-1; 8 nucleotides agree with TRBD1. This sequence originates from a female donor with breast cancer. The CDR3 spells CATSDLFTGGLGGEQFF. CDR3 in DNA: TGTGCCACCAGTGATTTATTCACAGGGGGTTTAGGTGGTGAGCAGTTCTTC.